The 10 T cell receptor beta chains reported below all come from one sample, sequenced in a study of Graves' ophthalmopathy and Graves' hyperthyroidism. RNA served as the template for amplifying TCR beta CDR3 regions. HTBI primers primed a first-round RT-PCR, and a second-round multiplex PCR followed. TCRdb reprocessed the multiplex PCR reads via MiXCR and lists one record per CDR3 protein. The sample shows 350,000 to 400,000 distinct CDR3 sequences, less than 20% of them seen only once. Sample: peripheral blood. The receptors were sampled from a young woman with stable Graves' hyperthyroidism.

This chain links TRBV18 with TRBJ2-6; unclear D gene. The CDR3 runs 12 residues. V was cut by 8 bases and J by 4 bases, with 6 bases left in between. CDR1 and CDR2 (germline): KGHSH, LQKENI. The CDR3 bases are TGTGCCAGCACGACGGGGGCCAACGTCCTGACTTTC. As protein: CASTTGANVLTF.

Ten or more counts support this clonotype. The V gene is TRBV6-2 or TRBV6-3, the J gene TRBJ1-1; the D gene is possibly TRBD1 (6 bases). CDR3 length equals 14 residues. V dropped 5 bases and J dropped 3 bases, with 13 bases sitting between them. CDR1 is MNHEY and CDR2 is SVGEGT in the germline V gene. CDR3 nucleotide sequence: TGTGCCAGCAGTCCCTCGGGGGCCTACACTGAAGCTTTCTTT. Translated, it gives CASSPSGAYTEAFF.

The chain recombines TRBV6-1 with TRBJ1-3; no definite D call. CDR1 and CDR2 (germline): MNHNS, SASEGT. CDR3 length: 14 amino acids. V lost 6 bases and J 6 bases, leaving 15 bases between the germline ends. CDR3 sequence: CASSSGLSANTIYF. CDR3 bases: TGTGCCAGCAGCTCGGGCCTATCGGCAAACACCATATATTTT.

This clonotype was recorded at least ten times. CDR3 nucleotides: TGCAGTGCTAAGTCCTATGGCTACACCTTC. Translating gives CSAKSYGYTF. The rearrangement joins TRBV20-1 to TRBJ1-2; D is ambiguous. Germline V gene lookup returns CDR1 DFQATT and CDR2 SNEGSKA (reference sequence). The CDR3 is made up of 10 amino acids. The ends were cut back, 4 bases at V and 4 bases at J, with 4 bases in the middle.

This clonotype was seen many times. This sequence joins TRBV29-1 and TRBJ1-1; D not resolved. Germline-derived CDR1 and CDR2 are SQVTM and ANQGSEA. The ends were cut back, 6 bases at V and 5 bases at J, with 16 bases in the middle. CDR3 length equals 13 residues. DNA of the CDR3: TGCAGCGTAAACAACCAGGCGGAAACTGAAGCTTTCTTT. Translated: CSVNNQAETEAFF.

This clonotype was detected only a few times. A much larger clone differs from this one at a single base, so this may be a read error. This chain uses TRBV6-7 with TRBJ1-2, with D maybe TRBD1 (6 bases). TRBV6-7 is classed as an ORF, of uncertain function. The CDR3 contains 13 residues. CDR3 DNA sequence: TGTGCCAGCAAGGGGGAGCCTAACTGTGGCTACACCTTC. The encoded protein is CASKGEPNCGYTF.

The chain joins TRBV14 to TRBJ2-4, with D possibly matching TRBD1 (5 bases). CDR1 and CDR2 (germline): SGHDN, FVKESK. The CDR3 has 18 residues. Deletions cut 2 bases from V and 1 base from J, with 18 bases between. CDR3 in DNA: TGTGCCAGCAGCCAACTAGGGTCAGGGTCCGGGGCCAAAAACATTCAGTACTTC. Protein: CASSQLGSGSGAKNIQYF.

Remarks on this clonotype: Possible read error: a much larger clone is one base away. This rearrangement joins TRBV3-1 to TRBJ1-2, with unresolved D. Germline lookup yields CDR1 LGHDT and CDR2 YNNKEL (reference sequence). The CDR3 contains 15 residues. The CDR3 DNA reads TGTGCCAGCAGCCCGTGGAGAGTAGCTAACTGTGGCTACACCTTC. It translates to CASSPWRVANCGYTF.

Comments on this clonotype: This may be a read error: a much more frequent sequence differs by one nucleotide. This chain uses TRBV28 with TRBJ1-2; 7 bases match TRBD1. Germline CDR1 reads MDHEN; CDR2 reads SYDVKM. Losses at the gene ends were 4 bases for V and 6 bases for J; bases not matched to a gene: 17. The CDR3 has 17 amino acids. The CDR3 is CASSSGLARQGNDGYTF. For the CDR3, the DNA is TGTGCCAGCAGTTCGGGCTTAGCGAGACAGGGAAACGATGGCTACACCTTC.

This clonotype was seen ten or more times. The chain couples TRBV12-3 or TRBV12-4 to TRBJ1-5, with a possible D match to TRBD1 (6 bases). Trimming pared 3 bases from V and 5 bases from J, leaving 11 bases between. This CDR3 comprises 14 residues. CDR3 region: CASSFAGVDQPQHF. The CDR3 DNA reads as TGTGCCAGCAGTTTTGCAGGGGTCGATCAGCCCCAGCATTTT.